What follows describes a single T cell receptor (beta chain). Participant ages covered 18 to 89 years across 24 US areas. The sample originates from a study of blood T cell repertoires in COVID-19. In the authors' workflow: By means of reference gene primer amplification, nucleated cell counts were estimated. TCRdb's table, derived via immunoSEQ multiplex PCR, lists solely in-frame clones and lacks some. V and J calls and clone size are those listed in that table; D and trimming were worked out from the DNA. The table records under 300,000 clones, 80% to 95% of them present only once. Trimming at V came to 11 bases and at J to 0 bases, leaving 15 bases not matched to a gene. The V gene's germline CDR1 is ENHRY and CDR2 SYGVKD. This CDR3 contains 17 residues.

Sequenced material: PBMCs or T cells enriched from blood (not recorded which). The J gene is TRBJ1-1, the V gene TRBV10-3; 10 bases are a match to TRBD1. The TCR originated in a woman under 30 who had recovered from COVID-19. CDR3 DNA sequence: TGTGCCGCAGAGTTGGGGACAGGGGAACGCATGAACACTGAAGCTTTCTTT. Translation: CAAELGTGERMNTEAFF.